This T cell receptor beta chain is from a study of cytomegalovirus exposure and HLA in healthy donors. The PCR used 60 Vbeta and 13 Jbeta primers. Original analysis: Per a later analysis, the number of unique TCR beta chains was 75 million to 90 million, of which 10 million to 11 million were shared. Sequenced by immunoSEQ multiplex PCR; TCRdb stores in-frame clones only, minus some. V, J and clone size are those of that table, while D and trimming were read from the DNA. Among approximately 150,000 clones listed, approximately 80% were seen once. Study-wide results and caveats: As was reported, the HLA-A and HLA-B alleles of most subjects were accurately predicted from TCR beta sequences. The authors enumerated around 150 TCR beta chains as linked to cytomegalovirus. There were reportedly fewer N-insertions in an Asian-associated ancestry cluster than the roughly 700-donor mean, in a later analysis.

The CDR3 is 14 amino acids. V lost 5 bases and J 12 bases, leaving 21 bases between the germline ends. The germline V gene encodes CDR1 MNHEY and CDR2 SMNVEV (reference sequence). On this clone: The antigen remains unidentified.

The chain couples TRBV27 to TRBJ2-3; weak D call: TRBD1 (5 bases). The material sequenced was PBMCs. The sequence was obtained from a woman aged 35 to 49 in good health and CMV-seropositive. In DNA form, the CDR3 reads TGTGCCAGCAGTCCCCACCCCAACCTGGGGCTACAGTATTTT. It codes for CASSPHPNLGLQYF.